This TCR beta chain is drawn from a study of tissue T cells after allogeneic stem cell transplantation. Study background: Graft-versus-host disease patients received grafts, four unmodified and three CD34-selected to deplete T cells.

The table came from immunoSEQ multiplex PCR; TCRdb's copy has only in-frame clones and leaves some out. The table includes 1,000 to 1,500 clones, approximately 79% detected once. There are 14 residues in the CDR3. V was clipped by 4 bases and J by 0 bases; unmatched bases: 2. Germline assignment: CDR1 SGHVS and CDR2 FQNEAQ. On this clone itself: Its target is unknown. This CDR3 is also generated by other DNA sequences in the sample.

Overall study findings and caveats: Motif-based clustering found tissue-specific repertoire signatures shared across patients, though few clones were shared. Blood and spleen captured only part of the tissue TCR repertoire.

GI sites, liver, skin and spleen were taken after median 9.75 post-mortem hours. The gene calls are TRBV7-8 and TRBJ1-2; 7 nucleotides match TRBD1. The specimen comprised spleen tissue, sampled at autopsy. The TCR was taken from a male patient of 60 years or more with steroid-refractory graft-versus-host disease after an allogeneic stem cell transplant. Certain T cells may be donor cells from the graft. CDR3 protein: CASSSTGSNYGYTF. CDR3 in DNA: TGTGCCAGCAGCTCGACAGGGTCTAACTATGGCTACACCTTC.